This T cell receptor (beta chain) comes out of a study of blood T cells in healthy people across ages. Note on this clonotype: Its target is not known.

Overall study findings and caveats: PBMCs were not sorted, which prevented a conclusive comparison of naive versus antigen-experienced cells. Changes in expanded clonotypes were possibly confounded, as the CMV status of donors was unknown.

Germline V lookup: CDR1 SGHTA, CDR2 FQGNSA. The CDR3 sequence is 16 residues long. V shed 5 bases and J 5 bases; nucleotides not matched to a gene: 13. Sample-barcoded 5' priming and a J-beta primer mix drove a second PCR of roughly 7 to 11 cycles. MiXCR, applied by TCRdb to the 5' RACE reads, yields one record per CDR3 protein. Among fewer than 750,000 distinct CDR3 sequences listed, about 51% were seen once. Sequences were obtained from blood. This TCR was recovered from a woman aged 80 or over in good health. This chain connects TRBV7-2 to TRBJ2-3, with 7 positions matching TRBD1. Here the CDR3 DNA reads TGTGCCAGCAGCACATGGCCGACAGGGTATAAAGATACGCAGTATTTT. This gives the protein CASSTWPTGYKDTQYF.